This TCR beta chain derives from a study of graft-versus-host responses after intestinal transplantation. The study, taken as a whole, reports: The marrow of recipients harbored GvH clones, and ileum or blood showed some of them first. Allografts carried high graft-versus-host to host-versus-graft clonal ratios in patients having graft-donor T cell macrochimerism.

The assay was immunoSEQ multiplex PCR, and TCRdb's table has in-frame clones only and misses some. The sample lists 85,000 to 100,000 clones, about 94% seen once, with around 0.17% in the top ten. Comment on this clone: Its cognate antigen is unknown.

Germline V gene data show CDR1 as SGHKS and CDR2 as YYEKEE (reference sequence). The CDR3 runs 11 residues. The ends were cut back, 0 bases at V and 12 bases at J, with 7 bases in the middle. This sequence was found in a human donor who received an intestinal transplant. Specimen: unstimulated CD4+ T cells sorted from spleen or lymph node cells, collected before intestinal transplant. The V call is TRBV5-5, the J call TRBJ2-1; D is perhaps TRBD2 (6 bases). As DNA, the CDR3 is TGTGCCAGCAGCTTGGCGGGGGTGCAGTTCTTC. It encodes CASSLAGVQFF.